These 22 T cell receptor beta chains originate from one sample sequenced in a study of T cell repertoires in cytomegalovirus infection. Their target antigens are unknown. TCRdb called the reads again in MiXCR, with one record for every CDR3 protein. The sample includes some 920,000 distinct CDR3 sequences, approximately 31% of them seen just once. The sample was cultured CD8+ T cells from PBMCs, taken from culture after CMV antigen stimulation. These receptors were collected from a human donor in good health (CMV status not recorded). Some clones in this sample may be carry-over from other donors' samples.

The chain recombines TRBV12-5 with TRBJ1-2, with 7 nucleotides matching TRBD1. Trimming at V came to 6 bases and at J to 6 bases, leaving 10 bases not matched to a gene. This CDR3 is 14 amino acids long. Germline CDR1 is LGHNT and CDR2 is FRNRAP. This chain's CDR3 is CASGFFRDSNGYTF. CDR3 coding DNA: TGTGCTAGTGGCTTTTTCCGGGACAGCAATGGCTACACCTTC.

Only a few counts were recorded for this clonotype. The V and J genes are TRBV27 and TRBJ1-5; D call uncertain. Germline loops: CDR1 MNHEY, CDR2 SMNVEV (reference sequence). The CDR3 runs to 16 residues. V gave up 2 bases and J gave up 0 bases, with 11 bases separating them. The CDR3, as DNA: TGTGCCAGCAGTTTAAACAGCCTTTATAGCAATCAGCCCCAGCATTTT. Translating it yields CASSLNSLYSNQPQHF.

This clonotype was counted at least ten times. The chain combines TRBV7-9 with TRBJ2-5; D may be TRBD2 (5 bases). Germline CDR1 SEHNR, CDR2 FQNEAQ (reference sequence). The ends were cut back, 5 bases at V and 5 bases at J, with 24 bases in the middle. The CDR3 length is 17 residues. CDR3 nucleotide sequence: TGTGCCAGCAGCCCGAATGTCTATCGAGGACTTGGGGAGACCCAGTACTTC. It specifies CASSPNVYRGLGETQYF.

The gene calls are TRBV10-3 and TRBJ1-2; possible D gene TRBD1, 6 bases. V lost 3 bases to trimming and J lost 4 bases, with 24 bases between them. This CDR3 contains 18 residues. Per germline, CDR1 ENHRY and CDR2 SYGVKD. CDR3 nucleotides: TGTGCCATCAGTGACTACCGAGGTGTAGAAGGGGGTAGCTATGGCTACACCTTC. This sequence encodes CAISDYRGVEGGSYGYTF.

The CDR3 here is CASASLGRHPTNEKLFF. In DNA form, the CDR3 reads TGTGCCAGCGCCTCCCTTGGACGACACCCCACTAATGAAAAACTGTTTTTT. The chain employs TRBV6-2 or TRBV6-3 and TRBJ1-4; D remains ambiguous. The CDR3 runs 17 residues. V lost 8 bases and J lost 2, with 21 bases in between. Germline V gives CDR1 MNHEY, CDR2 SVGEGT.

V is TRBV2 and J is TRBJ2-3; 9 bases line up with TRBD2. The CDR3 consists of 16 residues. Germline loops: CDR1 SNHLY, CDR2 FYNNEI. J lost 3 bases, V lost 7 bases, and 11 bases had no gene match. The CDR3, as DNA: TGTGCCAGCAACATACTAGCGGGCCACGGGACAGATACGCAGTATTTT. Its protein is CASNILAGHGTDTQYF.

The rearrangement uses TRBV19 and TRBJ1-1; D is uncertain. The CDR3 is 13 amino acids. Germline V lookup: CDR1 LNHDA, CDR2 SQIVND (reference sequence). Trimming removed 6 bases from V and 0 bases from J, with 8 bases in between. The CDR3 bases are TGTGCCAGTAGCCCACTCGTGAACACTGAAGCTTTCTTT. Translating it yields CASSPLVNTEAFF.

The chain carries TRBV4-1 and TRBJ2-1; unclear D gene. CDR3 length equals 17 residues. Germline V gives CDR1 MGHRA, CDR2 YSYEKL. Trimming removed 4 bases from V and 0 bases from J, with 16 bases in between. The CDR3 sequence is CASSLRTQIGSYNEQFF. In DNA form, the CDR3 reads TGCGCCAGCAGCCTAAGAACCCAGATCGGCTCCTACAATGAGCAGTTCTTC.

This clonotype was observed a handful of times. V is TRBV29-1 and J is TRBJ2-1; D might be TRBD2 (6 bases). Per germline, CDR1 SQVTM and CDR2 ANQGSEA. Trimming shortened V by 3 bases and J by 7 bases, and 16 bases separated the two germline ends. The CDR3 has 14 amino acids. The CDR3 reads CSVERPGTANEQFF. The CDR3 DNA is TGCAGCGTTGAGCGTCCCGGGACTGCGAATGAGCAGTTCTTC.

The CDR3 region has the DNA TGCAGTGCTAGAGATCGGGACGGAGTTAGGAATGAGCAGTTCTTC. It translates to CSARDRDGVRNEQFF. V gene TRBV20-1 combines with J gene TRBJ2-1, with D perhaps given as TRBD1 or TRBD2 (5 bases each). The V end lost 0 bases, the J end lost 7 bases, and 16 bases lay between the germline ends. From germline, CDR1 is DFQATT and CDR2 SNEGSKA (reference sequence). The CDR3 is 15 amino acids.

J is TRBJ2-5 and V is TRBV2; tentatively, D is TRBD1 (8 bases). This CDR3 region has 14 residues. Germline V CDR1 and CDR2: SNHLY, FYNNEI. Trimming stripped 6 bases from V and 4 bases from J, with 15 bases between. CDR3 sequence (DNA): TGTGCCAGCAGGGCAGGGGGCGGGAGAGAGACCCAGTACTTC. It encodes CASRAGGGRETQYF.

The V call is TRBV5-1, the J call TRBJ2-1; D not resolved. The CDR3 is made up of 17 amino acids. CDR1 is SGHRS and CDR2 is YFSETQ in the germline V gene. The germline V and J ends were trimmed by 1 base and 4 bases, with 18 bases remaining between them. CDR3 in DNA: TGCGCCAGCAGCTTGTATAAGGCATTAAGGCCTTACAATGAGCAGTTCTTC. This gives the protein CASSLYKALRPYNEQFF.

The chain uses TRBV6-6 and TRBJ1-5, with D possibly TRBD1 on 5 matching bases. V lost 4 bases, J lost 8 bases, and 15 bases lay in between. Germline CDR1 MNHNY, CDR2 SVGAGI (reference sequence). The CDR3 is 14 amino acids. The CDR3 DNA follows: TGTGCCAGCAGTTCCGGGACGCCGGTCGAGCCCCAGCATTTT. It is translated as CASSSGTPVEPQHF.

This chain uses TRBV5-8 with TRBJ2-2, with TRBD1 matching 8 bases. The CDR3 extends over 14 amino acids. After removal of 4 bases from V and 5 bases from J, the junction contained 4 bases not matched to a gene. CDR1 and CDR2 from the germline V gene are SGHTS and YDEGEE. CDR3 sequence (DNA): TGTGCCAGCAGCAAGGACAGGGCAACCGGGGAGCTGTTTTTT. Amino acids: CASSKDRATGELFF. The full variable domain, with the rest looked up from reference TRBV5-8 and TRBJ2-2, is EAGVTQSPTHLIKTRGQQATLRCSPISGHTSVYWYQQALGLGLQFLLWYDEGEERNRGNFPPRFSGRQFPNYSSELNVNALELEDSALYLCASSKDRATGELFFGEGSRLTVL.

This clonotype was picked up one time. The chain couples TRBV20-1 to TRBJ2-7; TRBD2 is a possible D gene (6 bases). The CDR3 consists of 14 residues. Germline V gene data show CDR1 as DFQATT and CDR2 as SNEGSKA (reference sequence). V lost 0 bases, J lost 5 bases, and 14 bases lay in between. CDR3 amino acids: CSARETRALDEQYF. The CDR3 coding sequence is TGCAGTGCTAGAGAGACTAGGGCTCTCGACGAGCAGTACTTC.

This clonotype was picked up a small number of times. The V call is TRBV19, the J call TRBJ1-5; TRBD1 aligns across 11 bases. The CDR3 loop spans 15 amino acids. The junction had 6 bases not matched to a gene; V was cut back by 6 bases and J by 5 bases. CDR1 LNHDA and CDR2 SQIVND come from the germline V gene (reference sequence). CDR3 sequence: CASSPGQGDHQPQHF. In DNA form, the CDR3 reads TGTGCCAGTAGCCCGGGACAGGGGGACCATCAGCCCCAGCATTTT.

This clonotype was recorded a few times. J is TRBJ2-1 and V is TRBV3-1, with D perhaps matching TRBD2 (6 bases). Trimming left V 1 base short and J 8 bases short, with 30 bases between. The CDR3 spans 20 residues. Germline V gene lookup returns CDR1 LGHDT and CDR2 YNNKEL (reference sequence). Written as DNA, the CDR3 is TGTGCCAGCAGCCAAGTTGGGGGACCTCCCGAAGGCCCGGGGGTGGATGAGCAGTTCTTC. This gives the protein CASSQVGGPPEGPGVDEQFF.

The V gene is TRBV19, the J gene TRBJ2-2, with 8 nucleotides matching TRBD2. J was trimmed by 7 bases and V by 3 bases; bases with no gene match: 13. Germline assignment: CDR1 LNHDA and CDR2 SQIVND (reference sequence). The CDR3 has 17 residues. The CDR3 region has the DNA TGTGCCAGTAGTATCCACCCCGGGAGGGGAGTGGACGGGGAGCTGTTTTTT. It codes for CASSIHPGRGVDGELFF. The variable domain in full, completed from reference TRBV19 and TRBJ2-2, reads DGGITQSPKYLFRKEGQNVTLSCEQNLNHDAMYWYRQDPGQGLRLIYYSQIVNDFQKGDIAEGYSVSREKKESFPLTVTSAQKNPTAFYLCASSIHPGRGVDGELFFGEGSRLTVL.

This clonotype came up a few times. The genes are TRBV4-3 and TRBJ2-2; the D is unclear. V was trimmed by 4 bases and J by 5 bases, leaving 8 bases between them. This CDR3 has 13 residues. CDR1 is LGHNA, CDR2 YSLEER, per germline. The CDR3 DNA reads as TGCGCCAGCAGCCCCAGGCTTACCGGGGAGCTGTTTTTT. Translated: CASSPRLTGELFF.

This clonotype has a handful of counts. This chain connects TRBV28 to TRBJ2-2; tentatively, D is TRBD1 (5 bases). Germline CDR1 and CDR2: MDHEN and SYDVKM. This CDR3 comprises 15 residues. The germline V and J ends were trimmed by 4 bases and 4 bases, with 13 bases remaining between them. In nucleotides, the CDR3 is TGTGCCAGCAGTTCCCCCCAGGGTGCCACCGGGGAGCTGTTTTTT. Amino acid sequence: CASSSPQGATGELFF.

The table lists this clonotype with a few counts. The chain links TRBV12-5 to TRBJ1-2; 11 bases are shared with TRBD1. The CDR3 runs to 13 residues. The trim removed 6 bases at V and 7 bases at J, leaving 4 bases unmatched. CDR1 is LGHNT, CDR2 FRNRAP, per germline. Here the CDR3 reads CASGAGTGGGYTF. CDR3 sequence (DNA): TGTGCTAGTGGGGCCGGGACAGGGGGTGGCTACACCTTC.

In this sample, this clonotype turned up a few times. The chain recombines TRBV9 with TRBJ1-1; TRBD1 agrees at 12 bases. Germline V gives CDR1 SGDLS, CDR2 YYNGEE. The length of the CDR3 is 16 residues. V dropped 4 bases and J dropped 3; count of bases not matched to a gene: 7. The CDR3 nucleotides are TGTGCCAGCAGCTCAACGGGACAGGGGGCGGACACTGAAGCTTTCTTT. Amino acid sequence: CASSSTGQGADTEAFF.